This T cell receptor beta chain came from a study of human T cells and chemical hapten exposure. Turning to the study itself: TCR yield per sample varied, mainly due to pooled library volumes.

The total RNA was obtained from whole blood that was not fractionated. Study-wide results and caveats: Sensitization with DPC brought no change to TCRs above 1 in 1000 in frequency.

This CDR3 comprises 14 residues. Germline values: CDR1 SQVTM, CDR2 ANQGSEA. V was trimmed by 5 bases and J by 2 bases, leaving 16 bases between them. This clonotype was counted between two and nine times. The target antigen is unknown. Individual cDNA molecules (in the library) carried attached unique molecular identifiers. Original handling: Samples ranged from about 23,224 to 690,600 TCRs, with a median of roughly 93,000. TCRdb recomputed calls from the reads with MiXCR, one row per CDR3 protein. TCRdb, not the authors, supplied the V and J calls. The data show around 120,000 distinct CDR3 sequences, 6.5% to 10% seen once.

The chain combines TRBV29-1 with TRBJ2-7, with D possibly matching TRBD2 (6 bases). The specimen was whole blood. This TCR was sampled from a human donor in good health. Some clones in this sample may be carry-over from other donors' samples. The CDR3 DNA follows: TGCAGCGTTCAAGGAGGGGCCAGGGCCTACGAGCAGTACTTC. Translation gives CSVQGGARAYEQYF.